Presented here are 8 T cell receptor beta chains from one specimen sequenced in a study of blood T cells in healthy people across ages. Alongside a J-beta primer mix, a sample-barcoded 5' primer served in a second PCR lasting about 6 to 12 cycles. TCRdb re-called the 5' RACE reads with MiXCR, one entry per CDR3 protein. Of a few hundred thousand distinct CDR3 sequences listed, approximately 52% were seen once; the top ten hold roughly 51%. Source material: blood. The receptors shown here come from a man between 60 and 75 years old in good health.

This clonotype occurred a few times. The chain recombines TRBV6-2 or TRBV6-3 with TRBJ2-7, with a tentative D call TRBD1 (6 bases). Trimming removed 7 bases at V and 6 bases at J, with 19 bases between. Per germline, CDR1 MNHEY and CDR2 SVGEGT. The CDR3 is 14 residues long. The CDR3 coding sequence is TGTGCCAGCACCCTAAGGGCAGGGGCCCTCGAGCAGTACTTC. Protein product: CASTLRAGALEQYF.

The V call is TRBV24-1, the J call TRBJ1-2; D is undetermined. V was trimmed by 3 bases and J by 6 bases, leaving 19 bases between them. The germline gives CDR1 KGHDR, CDR2 SFDVKD. This CDR3 spans 16 amino acids. CDR3 protein: CATSDPGSTAYHGYTF. The CDR3 DNA reads as TGTGCCACCAGTGATCCCGGGTCAACCGCTTACCATGGCTACACCTTC.

A few counts support this clonotype. J is TRBJ2-1 and V is TRBV11-2; 9 nucleotides align to TRBD2. V shed 1 base and J 8 bases; nucleotides not matched to a gene: 12. CDR1 is SGHAT, CDR2 FQNNGV, per germline. The CDR3 covers 17 residues. The CDR3 nucleotides are TGTGCCAGCAGCTTAGTGGGTGGTAGCGGGAGCGTTTATGAGCAGTTCTTC. This translates into CASSLVGGSGSVYEQFF.

This clonotype was detected only a few times. The CDR3 coding sequence is TGCAGTGCCCAGAGGGAGGGTCGGGGCGAAAAACTGTTTTTT. Translating it yields CSAQREGRGEKLFF. The chain joins TRBV20-1 to TRBJ1-4; weak D call: TRBD1 (5 bases). The CDR3 extends over 14 amino acids. V was cut by 6 bases and J by 8 bases, with 19 bases left in between. Germline CDR1 DFQATT, CDR2 SNEGSKA (reference sequence).

CDR3 in DNA: TGTGCCAGCACCCTAGGGGCGCGCAATCAGCCCCAGCATTTT. This translates into CASTLGARNQPQHF. This chain joins TRBV12-3 or TRBV12-4 and TRBJ1-5; tentative D call: TRBD1 (5 bases). The CDR3 runs 14 residues. V was shortened by 7 bases and J by 2 bases, with 12 bases between the two germline ends.

The chain employs TRBV12-3 or TRBV12-4 and TRBJ2-3; TRBD2 aligns across 11 bases. CDR3 length: 16 amino acids. The V and J ends lost 8 bases and 0 bases, in that order; junction bases with no gene match: 7. The CDR3 coding sequence is TGTGCCAGCGGTCCGGGACTAGCGGCTAGCACAGATACGCAGTATTTT. Its translation: CASGPGLAASTDTQYF.

This clonotype was counted only a few times. V and J are TRBV28 and TRBJ2-5; TRBD1 matches 9 bases. CDR3 length: 14 amino acids. CDR1 MDHEN and CDR2 SYDVKM come from the germline V gene. V dropped 5 bases and J dropped 5; count of bases not matched to a gene: 6. For the CDR3, the DNA is TGTGCCAGCAGTCCGAGGGACAGGGTTGAGACCCAGTACTTC. This gives the protein CASSPRDRVETQYF.

This clonotype was counted a few times. V usage is TRBV3-1 and J usage is TRBJ2-7; D might be TRBD1 (6 bases). There are 18 residues in the CDR3. V dropped 0 bases and J dropped 2 bases, with 20 bases sitting between them. Germline V lookup: CDR1 LGHDT, CDR2 YNNKEL (reference sequence). CDR3 DNA: TGTGCCAGCAGCCAAGATAAGAGAAGGGGGTGGAATACCTACGAGCAGTACTTC. Translation gives CASSQDKRRGWNTYEQYF.